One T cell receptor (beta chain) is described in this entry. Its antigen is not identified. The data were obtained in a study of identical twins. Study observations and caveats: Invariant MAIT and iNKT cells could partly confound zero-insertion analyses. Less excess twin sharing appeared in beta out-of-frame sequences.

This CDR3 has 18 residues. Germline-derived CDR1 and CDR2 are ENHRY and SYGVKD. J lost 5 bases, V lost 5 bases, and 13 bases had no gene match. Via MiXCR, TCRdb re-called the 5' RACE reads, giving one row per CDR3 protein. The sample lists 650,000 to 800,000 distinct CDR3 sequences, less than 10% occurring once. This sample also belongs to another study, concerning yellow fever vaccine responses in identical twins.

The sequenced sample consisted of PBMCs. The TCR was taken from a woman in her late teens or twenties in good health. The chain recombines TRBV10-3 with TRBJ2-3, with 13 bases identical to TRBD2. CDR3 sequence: CAISWRTSGSGGIDTQYF. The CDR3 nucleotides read TGTGCCATCAGTTGGAGGACTAGCGGGAGTGGGGGTATAGATACGCAGTATTTT.